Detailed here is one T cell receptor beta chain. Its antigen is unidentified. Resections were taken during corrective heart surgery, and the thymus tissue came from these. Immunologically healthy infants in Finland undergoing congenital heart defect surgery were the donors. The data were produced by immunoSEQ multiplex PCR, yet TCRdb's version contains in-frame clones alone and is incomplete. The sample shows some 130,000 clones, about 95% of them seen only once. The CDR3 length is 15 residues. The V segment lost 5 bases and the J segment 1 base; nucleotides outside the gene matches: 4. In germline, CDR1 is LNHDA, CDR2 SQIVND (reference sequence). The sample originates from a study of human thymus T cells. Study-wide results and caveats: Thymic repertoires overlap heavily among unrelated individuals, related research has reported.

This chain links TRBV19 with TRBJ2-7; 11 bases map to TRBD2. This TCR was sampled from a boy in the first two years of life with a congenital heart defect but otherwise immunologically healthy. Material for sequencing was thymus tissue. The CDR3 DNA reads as TGTGCCAGTAGTCCTCGACTAGCGGGATCCTACGAGCAGTACTTC. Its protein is CASSPRLAGSYEQYF.